This entry concerns a single T cell receptor beta chain. The antigen is not known. The sample is drawn from a study of CD8+ T cells in alopecia areata. Study in general: Treated patients were given oral tofacitinib, which was dosed at 5 to 10 mg twice daily.

Study outcomes and limitations: An increase in clonality over normal scalp was evident in lesional scalp, especially alopecia totalis/universalis.

Isolation of CD4+ and CD8+ T cells from PBMCs was achieved by sorting. The length of the CDR3 is 15 residues. Per the germline V gene, CDR1 is SGDLS and CDR2 is YYNGEE. V lost 5 bases and J lost 5; bases outside the gene matches: 9. Investigators isolated RNA and reverse transcribed it into cDNA to act as the sequencing template. Some clones are missing from TCRdb's copy, which holds only in-frame ones; the method was immunoSEQ multiplex PCR. The sample shows 100,000 to 150,000 clones, roughly three fifths of them seen only once. The V and J genes are TRBV9 and TRBJ1-5; TRBD1 agrees at 8 bases. The specimen was CD4+ T cells sorted from blood, collected at week 0. This clonotype was obtained from a human donor with alopecia areata. CDR3: CASSATQGADQPQHF. The CDR3 nucleotides are TGTGCCAGCAGTGCGACTCAGGGGGCGGATCAGCCCCAGCATTTT.